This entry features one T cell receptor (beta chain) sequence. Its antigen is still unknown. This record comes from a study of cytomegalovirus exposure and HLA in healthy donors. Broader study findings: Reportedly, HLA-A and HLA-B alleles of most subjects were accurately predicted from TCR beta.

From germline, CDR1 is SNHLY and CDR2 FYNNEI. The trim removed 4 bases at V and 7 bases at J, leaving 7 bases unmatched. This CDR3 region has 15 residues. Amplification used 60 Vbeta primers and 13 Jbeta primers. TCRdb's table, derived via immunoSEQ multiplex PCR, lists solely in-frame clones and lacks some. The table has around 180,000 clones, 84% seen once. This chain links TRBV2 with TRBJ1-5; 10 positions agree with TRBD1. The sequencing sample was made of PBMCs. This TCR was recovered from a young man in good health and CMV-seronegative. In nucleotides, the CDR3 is TGTGCCAGCAGTGGGGGACAGGGGCTTGGACAGCCCCAGCATTTT. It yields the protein CASSGGQGLGQPQHF.